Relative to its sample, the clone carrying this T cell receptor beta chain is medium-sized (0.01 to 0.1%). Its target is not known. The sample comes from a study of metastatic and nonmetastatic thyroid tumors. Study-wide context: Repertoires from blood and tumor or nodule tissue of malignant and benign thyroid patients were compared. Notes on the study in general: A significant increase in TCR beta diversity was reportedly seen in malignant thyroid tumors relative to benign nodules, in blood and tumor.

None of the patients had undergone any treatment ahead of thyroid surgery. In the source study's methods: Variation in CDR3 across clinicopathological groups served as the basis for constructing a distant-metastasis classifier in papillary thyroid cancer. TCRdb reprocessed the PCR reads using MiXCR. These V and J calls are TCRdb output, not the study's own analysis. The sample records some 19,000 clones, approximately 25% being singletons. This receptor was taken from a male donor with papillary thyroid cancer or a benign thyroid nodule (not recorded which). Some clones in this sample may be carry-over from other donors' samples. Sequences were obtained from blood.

This CDR3 is CASSQGQATPGANVLTF. The CDR3 bases are TGTGCCAGCTCCCAGGGACAGGCGACCCCTGGGGCCAACGTCCTGACTTTC. The chain has TRBV4-2 and TRBJ2-6; 8 nucleotides match TRBD1. With V trimmed by 8 bases and J by 2 bases, 11 bases remained unmatched. The germline V gene has CDR1 LGHNA and CDR2 YNFKEQ. The CDR3 sequence is 17 residues long.